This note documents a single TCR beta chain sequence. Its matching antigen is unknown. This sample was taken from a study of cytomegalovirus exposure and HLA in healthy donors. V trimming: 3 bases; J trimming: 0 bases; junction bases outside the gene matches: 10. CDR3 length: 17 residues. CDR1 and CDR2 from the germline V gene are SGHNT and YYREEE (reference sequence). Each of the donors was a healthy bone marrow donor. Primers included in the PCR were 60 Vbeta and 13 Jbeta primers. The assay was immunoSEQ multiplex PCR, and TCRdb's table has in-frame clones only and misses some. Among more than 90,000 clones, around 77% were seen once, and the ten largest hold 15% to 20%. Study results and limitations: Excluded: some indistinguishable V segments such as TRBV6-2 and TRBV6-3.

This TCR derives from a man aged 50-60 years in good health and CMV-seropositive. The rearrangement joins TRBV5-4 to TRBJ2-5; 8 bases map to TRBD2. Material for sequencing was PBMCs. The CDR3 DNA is TGTGCCAGCAGCTCCAACCCGGGACTAGTGGACCAAGAGACCCAGTACTTC. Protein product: CASSSNPGLVDQETQYF.